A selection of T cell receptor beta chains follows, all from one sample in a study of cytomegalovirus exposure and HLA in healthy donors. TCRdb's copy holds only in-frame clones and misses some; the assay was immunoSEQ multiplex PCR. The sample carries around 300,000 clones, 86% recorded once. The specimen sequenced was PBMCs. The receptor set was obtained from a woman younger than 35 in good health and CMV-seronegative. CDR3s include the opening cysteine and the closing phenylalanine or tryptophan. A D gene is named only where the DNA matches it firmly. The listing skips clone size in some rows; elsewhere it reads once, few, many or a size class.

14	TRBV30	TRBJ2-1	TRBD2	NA	CAWSKLAGYNEQFF	TGTGCCTGGAGTAAACTAGCGGGATACAATGAGCAGTTCTTC
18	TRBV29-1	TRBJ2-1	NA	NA	CSAASSRTVSSQYNEQFF	TGCAGCGCCGCATCCTCGCGGACAGTGAGTAGCCAATACAATGAGCAGTTCTTC
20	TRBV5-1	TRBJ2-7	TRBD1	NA	CASSLGCFPGTTGVCYEQYF	TGCGCCAGCAGCTTGGGGTGCTTTCCCGGGACCACAGGGGTATGCTACGAGCAGTACTTC
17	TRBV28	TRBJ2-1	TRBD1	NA	CASSFWGTGRVDNEQFF	TGTGCCAGCAGTTTCTGGGGGACAGGGCGGGTAGACAATGAGCAGTTCTTC
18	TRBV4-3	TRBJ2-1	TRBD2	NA	CASSQAPAGGYGTNEQFF	TGCGCCAGCAGCCAAGCGCCAGCGGGGGGCTACGGAACCAATGAGCAGTTCTTC
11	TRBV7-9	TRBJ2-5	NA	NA	CATGPQETQYF	TGTGCCACTGGGCCCCAAGAGACCCAGTACTTC
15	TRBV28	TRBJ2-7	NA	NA	CASSLAGENAYEQYF	TGTGCCAGCAGTTTGGCAGGGGAAAACGCCTACGAGCAGTACTTC
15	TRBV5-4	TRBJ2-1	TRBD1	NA	CASSNGTGPYNEQFF	TGTGCCAGCAGCAATGGGACAGGGCCTTACAATGAGCAGTTCTTC
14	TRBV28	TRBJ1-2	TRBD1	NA	CASSPDRGYYGYTF	TGTGCCAGCAGTCCGGACAGGGGGTACTATGGCTACACCTTC
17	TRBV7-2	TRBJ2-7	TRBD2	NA	CASSPSALAGGPHEQYF	TGTGCCAGCAGCCCTAGCGCACTAGCGGGGGGGCCCCACGAGCAGTACTTC
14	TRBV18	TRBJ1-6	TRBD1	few	CASSPRTGDSPLHF	TGTGCCAGCTCACCGAGAACAGGGGATTCACCCCTCCACTTT
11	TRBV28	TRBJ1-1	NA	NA	CASSFYTEAFF	TGTGCCAGCAGTTTCTACACTGAAGCTTTCTTT
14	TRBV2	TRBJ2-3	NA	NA	CASRGAGSTDTQYF	TGTGCCAGCAGAGGTGCAGGTAGCACAGATACGCAGTATTTT
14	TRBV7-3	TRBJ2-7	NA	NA	CASSRSGRGYEQYF	TGTGCCAGCAGCCGGTCGGGCAGGGGATACGAGCAGTACTTC
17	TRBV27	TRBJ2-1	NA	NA	CASSLYGLARTSNEQFF	TGTGCCAGCAGTTTATACGGCTTGGCCAGGACTTCAAATGAGCAGTTCTTC
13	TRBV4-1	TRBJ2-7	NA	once	CASSSALNYEQYF	TGCGCCAGCAGCTCAGCGCTGAACTACGAGCAGTACTTC
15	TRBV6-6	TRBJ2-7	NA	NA	CASSSPGLVSYEQYF	TGTGCCAGCAGTTCGCCCGGACTGGTATCCTACGAGCAGTACTTC
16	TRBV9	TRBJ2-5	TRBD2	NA	CASSVASGGPWETQYF	TGTGCCAGCAGCGTAGCAAGCGGGGGGCCGTGGGAGACCCAGTACTTC
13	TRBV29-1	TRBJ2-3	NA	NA	CSVQGRTTDTQYF	TGCAGCGTTCAGGGTAGAACCACAGATACGCAGTATTTT
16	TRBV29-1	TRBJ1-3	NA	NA	CSVDGGRSSSGNTIYF	TGCAGCGTTGATGGAGGACGGTCGAGCTCTGGAAACACCATATATTTT
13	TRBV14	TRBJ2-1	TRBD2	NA	CASSQLSGREQFF	TGTGCCAGCAGCCAACTTAGCGGGAGGGAGCAGTTCTTC
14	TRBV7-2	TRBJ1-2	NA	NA	CASSLFPGDYGYTF	TGTGCCAGCAGCCTATTCCCGGGGGACTATGGCTACACCTTC
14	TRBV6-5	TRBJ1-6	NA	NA	CASTQRGTGSPLHF	TGTGCCAGCACCCAGCGGGGTACCGGTTCACCCCTCCACTTT
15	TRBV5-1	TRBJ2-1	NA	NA	CASSLGQYPYNEQFF	TGCGCCAGCAGCTTGGGACAGTACCCTTACAATGAGCAGTTCTTC
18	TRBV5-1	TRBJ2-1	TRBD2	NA	CASSLEGLAGDSYNEQFF	TGCGCCAGCAGCTTGGAAGGTCTAGCGGGGGATTCTTACAATGAGCAGTTCTTC
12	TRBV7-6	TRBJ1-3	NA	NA	CASSSQGNTIYF	TGTGCCAGCAGCTCACAGGGAAACACCATATATTTT
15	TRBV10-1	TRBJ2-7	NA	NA	CASSESRTGSYEQYF	TGCGCCAGCAGTGAGTCAAGGACGGGGTCCTACGAGCAGTACTTC
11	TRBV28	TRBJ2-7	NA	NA	CASSLSSEQYF	TGTGCCAGCAGTTTATCTTCCGAGCAGTACTTC
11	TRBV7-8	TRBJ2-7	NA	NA	CASSPIYEQYF	TGTGCCAGCAGCCCAATTTACGAGCAGTACTTC
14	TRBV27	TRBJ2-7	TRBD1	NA	CASRPGQDSYEQYF	TGTGCCAGCAGACCCGGACAGGATTCCTACGAGCAGTACTTC
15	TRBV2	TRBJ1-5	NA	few	CASSQGGGSHQPQHF	TGTGCCAGCAGTCAGGGTGGGGGGAGTCATCAGCCCCAGCATTTT